This TCR beta chain was profiled in a study of molecular identifiers for immune sequencing clone quantification. Study details: In replicates, the authors split RNA from around 20,000 or 100,000 naive CD8 cells five ways and sequenced four.

Germline lookup yields CDR1 LNHDA and CDR2 SQIVND (reference sequence). Losses at the gene ends were 1 base for V and 3 bases for J; bases not matched to a gene: 3. The CDR3 contains 14 residues. This clonotype was seen many times. Preparation methods for the bulk TCR libraries were those previously described, with listed TCR primers. TCRdb called the PCR reads again in MiXCR, with one record for every CDR3 protein. The sample shows about 640,000 distinct CDR3 sequences, just under 20% of them seen only once. This sequence originates from a human donor in good health. Some libraries in this study had Jurkat cell RNA spiked in. The J gene is TRBJ2-7, the V gene TRBV19, with 7 bases aligning to TRBD2. The sequenced material came from naive CD8+ T cells from blood, with Jurkat cell RNA spiked in. As to subset: FACS-sorted CD8+CD4-CCR7+CD45RA+ naive T cells. CDR3 in DNA: TGTGCCAGTAGTATAGCCGGGACTAACTACGAGCAGTACTTC. Translation gives CASSIAGTNYEQYF.